This TCR beta chain came from a study of cytomegalovirus exposure and HLA in healthy donors. The study, taken as a whole, reports: Cytomegalovirus status, reportedly, was diagnosed with high specificity and sensitivity by the classifier. Follow-up analysis later connected one missense variant in DCLRE1C with trimming of TCR beta V- and J-genes.

Unrecorded immune exposures were likely, despite nominal health at sampling. The length of the CDR3 is 11 residues. Trimming took 3 bases from V and 9 from J, leaving 3 bases between them. Germline V gives CDR1 SGHDN, CDR2 FVKESK. PCR employed 60 Vbeta and 13 Jbeta primers. Generated by immunoSEQ multiplex PCR, the TCRdb table keeps only in-frame clones and is missing some. The profile shows fewer than 200,000 clones, approximately 78% of them singletons. This clone was detected once. The antigen remains unidentified. The sequencing sample was made of PBMCs. The source is a human donor in good health. The rearrangement joins TRBV14 to TRBJ2-6; D is unresolved. CDR3 in DNA: TGTGCCAGCAGCCAGAGCAACGTCCTGACTTTC. This codes for CASSQSNVLTF.